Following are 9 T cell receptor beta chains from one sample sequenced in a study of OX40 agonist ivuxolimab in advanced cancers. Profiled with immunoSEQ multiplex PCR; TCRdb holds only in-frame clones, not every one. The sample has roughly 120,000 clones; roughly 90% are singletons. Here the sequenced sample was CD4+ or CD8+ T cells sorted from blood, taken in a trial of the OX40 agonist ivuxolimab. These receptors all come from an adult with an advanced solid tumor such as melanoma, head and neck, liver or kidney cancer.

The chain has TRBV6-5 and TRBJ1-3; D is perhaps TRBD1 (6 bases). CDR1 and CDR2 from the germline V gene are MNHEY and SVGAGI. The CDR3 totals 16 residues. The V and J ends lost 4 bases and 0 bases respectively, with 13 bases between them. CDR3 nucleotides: TGTGCCAGCAGTTCCGGACAGATAAACTCTGGAAACACCATATATTTT. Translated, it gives CASSSGQINSGNTIYF.

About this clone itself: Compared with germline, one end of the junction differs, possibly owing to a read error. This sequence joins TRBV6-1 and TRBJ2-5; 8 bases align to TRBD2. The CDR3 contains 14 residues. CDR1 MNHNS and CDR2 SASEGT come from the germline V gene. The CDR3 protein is CASSKAGAQETQYF. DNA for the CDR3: TGTGCCAGCAGTAAAGCGGGAGCCCAAGAGACCCAGTACTTC.

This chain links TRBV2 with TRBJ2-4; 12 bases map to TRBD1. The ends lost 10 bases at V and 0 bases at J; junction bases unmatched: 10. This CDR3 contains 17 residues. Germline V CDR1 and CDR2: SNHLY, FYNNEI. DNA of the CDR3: TGTGCCACCAGCCGGGACAGGGGGCGAGTAGCCAAAAACATTCAGTACTTC. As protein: CATSRDRGRVAKNIQYF.

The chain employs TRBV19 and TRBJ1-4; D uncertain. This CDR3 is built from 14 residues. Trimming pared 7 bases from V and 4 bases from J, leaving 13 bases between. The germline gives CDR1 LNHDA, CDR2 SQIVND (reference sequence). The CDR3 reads CASKAGDNNEKLFF. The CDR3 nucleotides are TGTGCCAGTAAGGCCGGGGATAATAATGAAAAACTGTTTTTT.

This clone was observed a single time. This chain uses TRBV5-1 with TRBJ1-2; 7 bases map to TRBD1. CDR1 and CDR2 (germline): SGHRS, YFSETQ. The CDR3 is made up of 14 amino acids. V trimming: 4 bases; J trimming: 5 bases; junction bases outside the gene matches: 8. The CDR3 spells CASSVTGPLYGYTF. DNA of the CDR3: TGCGCCAGCAGCGTGACAGGGCCCCTGTATGGCTACACCTTC.

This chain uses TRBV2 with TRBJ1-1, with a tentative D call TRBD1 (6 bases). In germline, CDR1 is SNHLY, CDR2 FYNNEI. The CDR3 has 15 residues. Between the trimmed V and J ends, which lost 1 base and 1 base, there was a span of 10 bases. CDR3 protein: CASSEVWTENTEAFF. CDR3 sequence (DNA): TGTGCCAGCAGTGAAGTTTGGACAGAGAACACTGAAGCTTTCTTT.

CDR3 amino acids: CASSLGLVYSNQPQHF. In DNA form, the CDR3 reads TGTGCCAGCAGTTTAGGTCTGGTGTATAGCAATCAGCCCCAGCATTTT. The chain uses TRBV28 and TRBJ1-5, with D uncertain. The CDR3 is 16 residues long. V shed 2 bases and J shed 0 bases, with 11 bases lying between them. Germline V gene sequence: CDR1 MDHEN, CDR2 SYDVKM.

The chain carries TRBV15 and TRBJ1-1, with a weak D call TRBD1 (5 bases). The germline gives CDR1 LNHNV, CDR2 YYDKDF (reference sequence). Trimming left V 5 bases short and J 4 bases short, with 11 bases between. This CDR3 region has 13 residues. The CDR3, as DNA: TGTGCCACCAGCTCGGCAAGGGGCACTGAAGCTTTCTTT. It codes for CATSSARGTEAFF.

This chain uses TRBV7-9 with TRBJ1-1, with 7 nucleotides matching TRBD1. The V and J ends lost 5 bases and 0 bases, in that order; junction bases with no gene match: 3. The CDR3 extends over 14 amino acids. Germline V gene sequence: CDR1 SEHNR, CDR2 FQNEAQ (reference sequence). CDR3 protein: CASSVTGVNTEAFF. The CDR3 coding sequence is TGTGCCAGCAGCGTCACAGGGGTGAACACTGAAGCTTTCTTT. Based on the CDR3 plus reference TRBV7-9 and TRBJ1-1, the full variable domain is DTGVSQNPRHKITKRGQNVTFRCDPISEHNRLYWYRQTLGQGPEFLTYFQNEAQLEKSRLLSDRFSAERPKGSFSTLEIQRTEQGDSAMYLCASSVTGVNTEAFFGQGTRLTVV.